One sample yielded the 3 T cell receptor beta chains listed below, sequenced in a study of blood T cell repertoires in COVID-19. Sequencing was performed with immunoSEQ multiplex PCR; in TCRdb, only in-frame clones are kept and a portion is missing. The table has 240,000 or so clones, around 85% seen once. Input material: peripheral blood. The source is a man aged 55-75 years with acute or convalescent COVID-19.

Written as DNA, the CDR3 is TGTGCCAGCAGCTCGCGGGGATTTTACGAGCAGTACTTC. Translation gives CASSSRGFYEQYF. The chain couples TRBV7-2 to TRBJ2-7; possible D gene TRBD2, 6 bases. The V gene lost 4 bases and the J gene lost 4 bases, with 11 bases spanning the gap. This CDR3 is built from 13 residues. Germline assignment: CDR1 SGHTA and CDR2 FQGNSA. Full variable domain (outside the CDR3, taken from reference TRBV7-2 and TRBJ2-7): GAGVSQSPSNKVTEKGKDVELRCDPISGHTALYWYRQSLGQGLEFLIYFQGNSAPDKSGLPSDRFSAERTGGSVSTLTIQRTQQEDSAVYLCASSSRGFYEQYFGPGTRLTVT.

The V call is TRBV19, the J call TRBJ2-7; D possibly corresponds to TRBD2 (6 bases). Trimming removed 1 base from V and 1 base from J, with 11 bases in between. From germline, CDR1 is LNHDA and CDR2 SQIVND (reference sequence). CDR3 length: 15 amino acids. DNA for the CDR3: TGTGCCAGTAGTATAGTAGGGGCGGGATCCTACGAGCAGTACTTC. Protein product: CASSIVGAGSYEQYF. Drawing the rest from reference TRBV19 and TRBJ2-7, the complete variable domain is DGGITQSPKYLFRKEGQNVTLSCEQNLNHDAMYWYRQDPGQGLRLIYYSQIVNDFQKGDIAEGYSVSREKKESFPLTVTSAQKNPTAFYLCASSIVGAGSYEQYFGPGTRLTVT.

This chain uses TRBV28 with TRBJ2-7, with D hard to call. Germline V lookup: CDR1 MDHEN, CDR2 SYDVKM. The CDR3 has 14 amino acids. V was cut by 8 bases and J by 3 bases, with 17 bases left in between. CDR3 nucleotide sequence: TGTGCCAGCCTCCCCAGTGGAAGAGGCTACGAGCAGTACTTC. This codes for CASLPSGRGYEQYF.